Each of the 23 T cell receptor beta chains below was sequenced from the same sample in a study of blood T cell repertoires in COVID-19. TCRdb's table, derived via immunoSEQ multiplex PCR, lists solely in-frame clones and lacks some. This sample has 55,000 to 65,000 clones, with over 75% found just once. The material sequenced was peripheral blood. The receptors were sampled from an elderly woman with active COVID-19.

The CDR3 DNA is TGCGCCAGCAGCATCCGGGACAGGGGCTTATCGGCTATCTACGAGCAGTACGTC. It translates to CASSIRDRGLSAIYEQYV. The chain employs TRBV5-1 and TRBJ2-7; TRBD1 matches 10 bases. The CDR3 covers 18 residues. The V and J ends lost 4 bases and 3 bases, in that order; junction bases with no gene match: 16. Per the germline V gene, CDR1 is SGHRS and CDR2 is YFSETQ.

The chain is built from TRBV29-1 and TRBJ2-1; 7 bases agree with TRBD2. Unmatched junction bases numbered 8, after V lost 8 bases and J lost 4 bases. Looked up from germline, CDR1 is SQVTM and CDR2 is ANQGSEA. The CDR3 length is 13 residues. This CDR3 reads CSWGGVGYNEQFF. CDR3 sequence (DNA): TGCAGCTGGGGGGGGGTCGGGTACAATGAGCAGTTCTTC.

V and J are TRBV28 and TRBJ1-1; TRBD1 might be the D (6 bases). The CDR3 is made up of 14 amino acids. Per the germline V gene, CDR1 is MDHEN and CDR2 is SYDVKM. The V end was cut by 3 bases, the J end by 3 bases, with 11 bases between. This CDR3 reads CASSFGQFYTEAFF. The CDR3 DNA reads TGTGCCAGCAGTTTCGGACAGTTCTACACTGAAGCTTTCTTT.

This sequence joins TRBV5-1 and TRBJ2-7; TRBD2 matches 7 bases. The germline CDR1 and CDR2 sequences are SGHRS and YFSETQ. The length of the CDR3 is 14 residues. The junction had 6 bases not matched to a gene; V was cut back by 4 bases and J by 2 bases. The CDR3 sequence: CASSPSGPAYEQYF. CDR3 nucleotide sequence: TGCGCCAGCAGCCCTAGCGGACCCGCCTACGAGCAGTACTTC.

The chain has TRBV2 and TRBJ2-3, with D perhaps matching TRBD1 (6 bases). The CDR3 totals 16 residues. V gave up 6 bases and J gave up 6 bases, with 22 bases separating them. CDR1 SNHLY and CDR2 FYNNEI come from the germline V gene. CDR3 bases: TGTGCCAGCAGACGAGTCCCCTTGAGGGGGAACGATACGCAGTATTTT. This encodes CASRRVPLRGNDTQYF.

V is TRBV18 and J is TRBJ2-3; the match to TRBD2 covers 11 bases. Germline V gives CDR1 KGHSH, CDR2 LQKENI. J gave up 4 bases and V 6 bases, and 9 bases lay outside the gene matches. CDR3 length: 16 amino acids. Here the CDR3 DNA reads TGTGCCAGCTCTCGGCGGACTAGCGGGTTTTCAGATACGCAGTATTTT. It translates to CASSRRTSGFSDTQYF.

The rearrangement uses TRBV18 and TRBJ1-5; D possibly corresponds to TRBD1 (6 bases). CDR1 is KGHSH, CDR2 LQKENI, per germline. V was pared by 6 bases and J by 5 bases, with 11 bases between. The length of the CDR3 is 13 residues. CDR3 nucleotide sequence: TGTGCCAGCTCTTCGGGGGGCGATCAGCCCCAGCATTTT. Translating it yields CASSSGGDQPQHF.

This chain joins TRBV7-9 and TRBJ2-2, with TRBD1 matching 8 bases. Unmatched junction bases numbered 8, after V lost 5 bases and J lost 6 bases. From germline, CDR1 is SEHNR and CDR2 FQNEAQ (reference sequence). This CDR3 has 15 residues. The CDR3 loop is CASSPAGQGAGELFF. The CDR3 nucleotides read TGTGCCAGCAGCCCCGCCGGACAGGGTGCCGGGGAGCTGTTTTTT.

The rearrangement joins TRBV6-5 to TRBJ2-7; D possibly corresponds to TRBD1 (5 bases). The V gene lost 6 bases and the J gene lost 3 bases, with 15 bases spanning the gap. This CDR3 region has 14 residues. The germline V gene encodes CDR1 MNHEY and CDR2 SVGAGI. The CDR3 sequence is CASRSHKGNYEQYF. The DNA for the CDR3 is TGTGCCAGCAGAAGCCACAAGGGGAACTACGAGCAGTACTTC.

The genes are TRBV28 and TRBJ2-2, with 9 bases aligning to TRBD1. Germline V gene sequence: CDR1 MDHEN, CDR2 SYDVKM. With 10 bases clipped from V and 5 bases from J, the junction kept 8 bases outside the gene matches. The CDR3 runs 14 residues. This CDR3 reads CAIYSGQGTGELFF. The CDR3 region has the DNA TGTGCCATCTACTCAGGACAGGGGACCGGGGAGCTGTTTTTT.

This rearrangement joins TRBV5-4 to TRBJ2-7; 7 nucleotides match TRBD1. Losses at the gene ends were 0 bases for V and 6 bases for J; bases not matched to a gene: 3. Germline lookup yields CDR1 SGHNT and CDR2 YYREEE (reference sequence). This CDR3 contains 13 residues. The CDR3, as DNA: TGTGCCAGCAGCTTGGTGGCAGGGGGCGAGCAGTACGTC. Translating it yields CASSLVAGGEQYV.

V usage is TRBV7-2 and J usage is TRBJ2-3, with 11 positions matching TRBD2. With 1 base clipped from V and 5 bases from J, the junction kept 5 bases outside the gene matches. CDR1 and CDR2 (germline): SGHTA, FQGNSA. This CDR3 comprises 16 residues. In DNA, the CDR3 is TGTGCCAGCAGCTTAGGGTCTAGCGGGGGGCTAGATACGCAGTATTTT. This translates into CASSLGSSGGLDTQYF.

V gene TRBV7-8 combines with J gene TRBJ1-5; 11 bases are a match to TRBD1. The CDR3 totals 16 residues. Germline CDR1 SGHVS, CDR2 FQNEAQ. The ends lost 1 base at V and 6 bases at J; junction bases unmatched: 5. This chain's CDR3 is CASSLGTGGRGQPQHF. The CDR3 DNA reads as TGTGCCAGCAGCTTAGGGACAGGGGGCAGAGGTCAGCCCCAGCATTTT.

The rearrangement joins TRBV6-5 to TRBJ1-6; D remains ambiguous. Per germline, CDR1 MNHEY and CDR2 SVGAGI. V dropped 6 bases and J dropped 10 bases, with 13 bases sitting between them. This CDR3 is 13 amino acids long. The CDR3 bases are TGTGCCAGCAGCCGAGCGAGAGTGTCACCCCTCCACTTT. This translates into CASSRARVSPLHF.

The chain employs TRBV6-1 and TRBJ1-5; D not resolved. Germline V gives CDR1 MNHNS, CDR2 SASEGT. The CDR3 spans 17 residues. V lost 2 bases and J lost 1, with 15 bases in between. The CDR3 DNA is TGTGCCAGCAGTGAACCGCCGAGTTTGGTGAGCAATCAGCCCCAGCATTTT. Translation gives CASSEPPSLVSNQPQHF.

There are a few counts of this clone. The rearrangement joins TRBV18 to TRBJ2-7; D gene uncertain. This CDR3 is 12 amino acids long. The ends were cut back, 6 bases at V and 5 bases at J, with 11 bases in the middle. The germline CDR1 and CDR2 sequences are KGHSH and LQKENI. The CDR3 protein is CASSSPPDEQYF. The CDR3 DNA reads TGTGCCAGCTCCTCTCCGCCGGACGAGCAGTACTTC.

The rearrangement links TRBV7-8 to TRBJ2-3; 8 positions agree with TRBD1. The CDR3 spans 16 residues. J was trimmed by 5 bases and V by 3 bases; bases with no gene match: 10. In germline, CDR1 is SGHVS, CDR2 FQNEAQ. CDR3 coding DNA: TGTGCCAGCAGCTTCCGCAGGGGGCAAGGAGGAGATACGCAGTATTTT. The encoded protein is CASSFRRGQGGDTQYF.

V and J are TRBV7-2 and TRBJ2-3; D perhaps matches TRBD2 (6 bases). From germline, CDR1 is SGHTA and CDR2 FQGNSA. The V end lost 2 bases, the J end lost 0 bases, and 15 bases lay between the germline ends. This CDR3 has 17 residues. Here the CDR3 DNA reads TGTGCCAGCAGCTTACGAGCGGGTTCCGAGAGCACAGATACGCAGTATTTT. Protein product: CASSLRAGSESTDTQYF.

V and J are TRBV4-1 and TRBJ1-4; possibly TRBD1 for D (6 bases). Trimming cost V 4 bases and J 6 bases, with 18 bases left between them. The CDR3 is made up of 16 amino acids. CDR1 is MGHRA, CDR2 YSYEKL, per germline. CDR3 nucleotide sequence: TGCGCCAGCAGCCTTTGGGGGGGGCTTCGCTATGAAAAACTGTTTTTT. Its protein product is CASSLWGGLRYEKLFF.

This sequence joins TRBV7-9 and TRBJ1-4; D ambiguous. The germline V gene encodes CDR1 SEHNR and CDR2 FQNEAQ (reference sequence). This CDR3 contains 14 residues. V shed 0 bases and J shed 4 bases, with 6 bases lying between them. CDR3 sequence: CASSLAGDNEKLFF. DNA for the CDR3: TGTGCCAGCAGCTTAGCGGGAGATAATGAAAAACTGTTTTTT.

J is TRBJ1-2 and V is TRBV24-1; D unclear. V was trimmed by 4 bases and J by 2 bases, leaving 4 bases between them. The CDR3 totals 12 residues. Germline CDR1 reads KGHDR; CDR2 reads SFDVKD. CDR3 bases: TGTGCCACCAGTGACCCGAACTATGGCTACACCTTC. Protein sequence: CATSDPNYGYTF.

This clone has just one count. The V call is TRBV2, the J call TRBJ2-1, with 10 bases fitting TRBD2. The germline V gene has CDR1 SNHLY and CDR2 FYNNEI. V shed 8 bases, J shed 5 bases, and the junction held 6 bases outside the gene matches. This CDR3 spans 14 amino acids. CDR3 sequence: CASLGLANDNEQFF. The CDR3 coding sequence is TGTGCCAGCTTGGGACTAGCGAACGACAATGAGCAGTTCTTC.

This clone turned up a few times. The CDR3 spells CASSQTTGSTTDYGYTF. For the CDR3, the DNA is TGCGCCAGCAGCCAGACGACAGGGAGCACCACTGACTATGGCTACACCTTC. The V call is TRBV4-1, the J call TRBJ1-2; 7 bases match TRBD1. The CDR3 covers 17 residues. The ends lost 3 bases at V and 3 bases at J; junction bases unmatched: 13. CDR1 is MGHRA and CDR2 is YSYEKL in the germline V gene.